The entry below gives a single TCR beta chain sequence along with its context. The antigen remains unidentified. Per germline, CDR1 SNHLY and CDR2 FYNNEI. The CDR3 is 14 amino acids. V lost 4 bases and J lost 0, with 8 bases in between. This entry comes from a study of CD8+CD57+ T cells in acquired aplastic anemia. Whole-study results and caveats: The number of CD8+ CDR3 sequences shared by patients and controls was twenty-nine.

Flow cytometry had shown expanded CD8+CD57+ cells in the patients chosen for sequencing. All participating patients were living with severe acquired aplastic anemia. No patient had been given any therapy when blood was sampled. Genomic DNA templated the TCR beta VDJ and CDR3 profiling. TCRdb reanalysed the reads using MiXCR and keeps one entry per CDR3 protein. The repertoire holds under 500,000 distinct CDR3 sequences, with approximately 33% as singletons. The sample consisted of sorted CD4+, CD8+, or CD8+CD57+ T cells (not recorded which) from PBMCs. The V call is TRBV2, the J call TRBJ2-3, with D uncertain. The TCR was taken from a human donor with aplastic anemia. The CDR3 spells CASSAYGSTDTQYF. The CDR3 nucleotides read TGTGCCAGCAGTGCATATGGCAGCACAGATACGCAGTATTTT.